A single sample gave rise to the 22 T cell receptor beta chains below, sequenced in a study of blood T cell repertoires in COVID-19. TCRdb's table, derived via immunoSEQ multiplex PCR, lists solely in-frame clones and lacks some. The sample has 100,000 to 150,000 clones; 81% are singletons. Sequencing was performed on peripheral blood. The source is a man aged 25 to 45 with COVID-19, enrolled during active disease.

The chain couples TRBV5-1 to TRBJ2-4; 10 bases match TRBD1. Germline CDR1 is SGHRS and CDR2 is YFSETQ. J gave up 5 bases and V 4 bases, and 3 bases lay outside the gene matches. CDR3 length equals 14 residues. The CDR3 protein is CASSPGQGQNIQYF. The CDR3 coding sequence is TGCGCCAGCAGCCCGGGACAGGGGCAAAACATTCAGTACTTC.

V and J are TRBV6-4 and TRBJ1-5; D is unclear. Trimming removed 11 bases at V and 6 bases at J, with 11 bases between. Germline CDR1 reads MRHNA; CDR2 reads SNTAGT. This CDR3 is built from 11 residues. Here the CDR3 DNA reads TGTGCCCCAGTAACGGGTCAGCCCCAGCATTTT. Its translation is CAPVTGQPQHF.

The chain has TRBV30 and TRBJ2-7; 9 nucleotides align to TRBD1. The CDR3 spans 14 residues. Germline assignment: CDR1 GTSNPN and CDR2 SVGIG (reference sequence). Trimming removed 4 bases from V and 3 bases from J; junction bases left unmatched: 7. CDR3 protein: CAWNPGQGDYEQYF. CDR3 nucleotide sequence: TGTGCCTGGAACCCGGGACAGGGTGACTACGAGCAGTACTTC.

CDR3 sequence reads: CASSAWTRKPQHF. The CDR3 DNA reads TGTGCCAGCTCAGCCTGGACACGAAAGCCCCAGCATTTT. This rearrangement joins TRBV18 to TRBJ1-5; tentatively, D is TRBD1 (5 bases). The CDR3 contains 13 residues. Between the trimmed V and J ends, which lost 5 bases and 8 bases, there was a span of 13 bases. The germline V gene encodes CDR1 KGHSH and CDR2 LQKENI.

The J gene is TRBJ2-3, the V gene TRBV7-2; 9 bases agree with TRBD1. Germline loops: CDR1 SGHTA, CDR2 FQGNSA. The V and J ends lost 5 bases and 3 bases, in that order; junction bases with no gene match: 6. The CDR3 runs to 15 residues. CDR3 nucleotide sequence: TGTGCCAGCAGCCCCAGGACAGGGGAGACAGATACGCAGTATTTT. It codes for CASSPRTGETDTQYF.

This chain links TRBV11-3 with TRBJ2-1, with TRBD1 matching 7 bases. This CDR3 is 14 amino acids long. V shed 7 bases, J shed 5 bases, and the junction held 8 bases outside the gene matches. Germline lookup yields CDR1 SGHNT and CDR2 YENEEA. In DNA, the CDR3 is TGTGCCAGCAACATCCCCGGGACAGACAATGAGCAGTTCTTC. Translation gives CASNIPGTDNEQFF.

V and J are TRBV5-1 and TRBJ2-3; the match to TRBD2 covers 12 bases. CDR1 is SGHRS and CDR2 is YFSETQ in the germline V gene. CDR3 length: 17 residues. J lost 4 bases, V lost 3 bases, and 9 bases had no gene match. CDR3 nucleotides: TGCGCCAGCAGCTCTCGGACTAGCGGGGTAGCCGCAGATACGCAGTATTTT. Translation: CASSSRTSGVAADTQYF.

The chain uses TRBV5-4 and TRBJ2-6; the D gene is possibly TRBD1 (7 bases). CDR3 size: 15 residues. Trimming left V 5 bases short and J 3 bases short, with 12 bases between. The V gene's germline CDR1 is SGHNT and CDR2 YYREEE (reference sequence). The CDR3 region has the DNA TGTGCCAGCAGGCGACAGGGAGGTGGGGCCAACGTCCTGACTTTC. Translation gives CASRRQGGGANVLTF.

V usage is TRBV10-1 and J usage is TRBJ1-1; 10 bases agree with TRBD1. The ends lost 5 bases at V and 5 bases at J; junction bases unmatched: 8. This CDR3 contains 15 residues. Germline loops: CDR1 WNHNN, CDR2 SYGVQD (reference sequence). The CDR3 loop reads CASSLFRDRGTEAFF. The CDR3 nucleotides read TGCGCCAGCAGTTTGTTCCGGGACAGGGGTACTGAAGCTTTCTTT.

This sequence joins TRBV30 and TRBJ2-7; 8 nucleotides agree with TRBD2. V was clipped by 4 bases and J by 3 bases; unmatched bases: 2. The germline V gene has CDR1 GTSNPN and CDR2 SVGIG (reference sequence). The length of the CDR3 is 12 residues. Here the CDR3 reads CAWNREGYEQYF. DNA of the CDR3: TGTGCCTGGAACCGGGAGGGCTACGAGCAGTACTTC. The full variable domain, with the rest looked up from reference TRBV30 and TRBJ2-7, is SQTIHQWPATLVQPVGSPLSLECTVEGTSNPNLYWYRQAAGRGLQLLFYSVGIGQISSEVPQNLSASRPQDRQFILSSKKLLLSDSGFYLCAWNREGYEQYFGPGTRLTVT.

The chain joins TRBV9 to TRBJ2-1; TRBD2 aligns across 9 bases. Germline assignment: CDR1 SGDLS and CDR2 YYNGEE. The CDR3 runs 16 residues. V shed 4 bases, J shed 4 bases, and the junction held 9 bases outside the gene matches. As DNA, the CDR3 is TGTGCCAGCAGCCCCCCCGGGACTAGCATATACAATGAGCAGTTCTTC. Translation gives CASSPPGTSIYNEQFF.

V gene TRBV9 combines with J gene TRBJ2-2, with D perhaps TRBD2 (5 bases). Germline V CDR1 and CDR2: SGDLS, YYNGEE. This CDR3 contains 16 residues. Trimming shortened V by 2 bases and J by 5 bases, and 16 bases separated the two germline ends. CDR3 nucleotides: TGTGCCAGCAGCGTTCTAAGTCGGGGATATACCGGGGAGCTGTTTTTT. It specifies CASSVLSRGYTGELFF. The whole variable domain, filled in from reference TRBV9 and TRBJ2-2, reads DSGVTQTPKHLITATGQRVTLRCSPRSGDLSVYWYQQSLDQGLQFLIQYYNGEERAKGNILERFSAQQFPDLHSELNLSSLELGDSALYFCASSVLSRGYTGELFFGEGSRLTVL.

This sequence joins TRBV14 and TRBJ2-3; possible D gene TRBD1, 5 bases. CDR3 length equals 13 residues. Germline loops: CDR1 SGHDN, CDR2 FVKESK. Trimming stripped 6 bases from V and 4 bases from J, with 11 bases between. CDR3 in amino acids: CASSQGTADTQYF. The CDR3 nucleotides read TGTGCCAGCAGTCAGGGAACGGCAGATACGCAGTATTTT.

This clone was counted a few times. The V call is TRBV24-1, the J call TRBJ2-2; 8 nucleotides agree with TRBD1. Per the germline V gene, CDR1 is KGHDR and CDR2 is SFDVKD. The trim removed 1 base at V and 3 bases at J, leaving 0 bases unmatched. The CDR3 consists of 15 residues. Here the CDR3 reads CATSDLQGDTGELFF. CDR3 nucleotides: TGTGCCACCAGTGATTTACAGGGGGACACCGGGGAGCTGTTTTTT.

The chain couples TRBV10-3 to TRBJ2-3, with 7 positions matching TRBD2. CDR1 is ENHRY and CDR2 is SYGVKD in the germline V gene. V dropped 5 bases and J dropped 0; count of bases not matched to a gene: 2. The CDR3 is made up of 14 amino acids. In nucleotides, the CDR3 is TGTGCCATCAGTTTAGCGGGCAGCACAGATACGCAGTATTTT. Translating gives CAISLAGSTDTQYF.

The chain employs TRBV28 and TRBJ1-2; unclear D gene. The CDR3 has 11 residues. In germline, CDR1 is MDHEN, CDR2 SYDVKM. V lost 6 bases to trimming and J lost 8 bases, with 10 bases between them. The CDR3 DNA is TGTGCCAGCAGCCGCGACGGGGGCTACACCTTC. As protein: CASSRDGGYTF.

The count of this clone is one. This CDR3 reads CASSVESGGHGAQYF. The CDR3 DNA reads TGTGCCAGCAGCGTAGAGAGCGGGGGGCACGGGGCCCAGTACTTC. The V and J genes are TRBV9 and TRBJ2-5; 9 nucleotides match TRBD2. The CDR3 totals 15 residues. Germline assignment: CDR1 SGDLS and CDR2 YYNGEE. With 0 bases clipped from V and 9 bases from J, the junction kept 9 bases outside the gene matches.

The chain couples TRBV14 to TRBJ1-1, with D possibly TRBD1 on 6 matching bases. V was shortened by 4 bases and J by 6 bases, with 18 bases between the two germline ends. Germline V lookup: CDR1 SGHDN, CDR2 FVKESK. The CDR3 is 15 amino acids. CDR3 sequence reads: CASSPLGQTGAEAFF. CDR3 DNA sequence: TGTGCCAGCAGCCCCCTTGGACAGACCGGGGCTGAAGCTTTCTTT.

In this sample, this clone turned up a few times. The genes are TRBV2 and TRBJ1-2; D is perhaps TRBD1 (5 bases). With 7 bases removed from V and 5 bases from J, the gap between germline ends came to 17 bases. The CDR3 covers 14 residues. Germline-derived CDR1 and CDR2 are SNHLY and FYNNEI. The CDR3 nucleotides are TGTGCCAGCAAGCGGGCAGGGATTGAGTATGGCTACACCTTC. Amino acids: CASKRAGIEYGYTF.

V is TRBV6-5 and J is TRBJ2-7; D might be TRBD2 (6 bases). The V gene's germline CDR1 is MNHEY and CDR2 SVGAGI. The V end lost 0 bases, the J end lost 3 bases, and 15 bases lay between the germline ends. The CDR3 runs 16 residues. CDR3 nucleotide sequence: TGTGCCAGCAGTTACTCGTCGGTGGGGGGTTACTACGAGCAGTACTTC. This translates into CASSYSSVGGYYEQYF.

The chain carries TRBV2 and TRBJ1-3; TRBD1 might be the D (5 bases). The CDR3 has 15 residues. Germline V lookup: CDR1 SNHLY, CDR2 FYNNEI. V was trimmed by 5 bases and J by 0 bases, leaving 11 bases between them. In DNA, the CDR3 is TGTGCCAGCAGTAAGACAGTTATCTCTGGAAACACCATATATTTT. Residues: CASSKTVISGNTIYF.

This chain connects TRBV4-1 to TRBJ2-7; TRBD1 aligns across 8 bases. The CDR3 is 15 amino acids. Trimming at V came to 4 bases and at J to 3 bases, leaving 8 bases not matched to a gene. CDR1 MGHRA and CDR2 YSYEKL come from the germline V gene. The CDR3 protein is CASSRGTGEIYEQYF. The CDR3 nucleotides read TGCGCCAGCAGCCGGGGGACAGGTGAAATCTACGAGCAGTACTTC.